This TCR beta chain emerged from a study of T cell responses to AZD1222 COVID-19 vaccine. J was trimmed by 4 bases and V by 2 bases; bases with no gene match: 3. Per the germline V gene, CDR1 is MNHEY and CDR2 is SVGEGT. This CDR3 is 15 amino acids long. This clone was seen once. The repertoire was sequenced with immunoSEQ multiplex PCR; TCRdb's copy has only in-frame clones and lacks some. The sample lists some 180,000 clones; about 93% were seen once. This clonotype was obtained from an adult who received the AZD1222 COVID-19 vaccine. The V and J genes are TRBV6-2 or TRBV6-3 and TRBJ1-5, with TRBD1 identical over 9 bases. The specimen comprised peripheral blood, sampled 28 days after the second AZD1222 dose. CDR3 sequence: CASSYGDRANQPQHF. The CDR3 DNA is TGTGCCAGCAGTTACGGGGACAGGGCTAATCAGCCCCAGCATTTT.